This TCR beta chain was found in a study of T cell responses to AZD1222 COVID-19 vaccine. CDR1 and CDR2 from the germline V gene are LGHDT and YNNKEL (reference sequence). The CDR3 is 12 amino acids. Trimming removed 1 base at V and 9 bases at J, with 7 bases between. Data came from immunoSEQ multiplex PCR; TCRdb stores just in-frame clones and leaves some out. The sample lists roughly 150,000 clones, 91% occurring once. The study, taken as a whole, reports: CD4 TCRs covered the whole spike, strongest at regions 160-218 and 743-854.

A single count supports this clone. What it binds is unknown. The chain recombines TRBV3-1 (or the pseudogene TRBV3-2) with TRBJ2-1, with D uncertain. The sequence was obtained from an adult in good health. The sequencing used peripheral blood, collected on day 0 of AZD1222 vaccination. CDR3 coding DNA: TGTGCCAGCAGCCAAGCTGAGAGTGAGCAGTTCTTC. Its protein is CASSQAESEQFF.